The 6 T cell receptor beta chains given below trace back to one sample, sequenced in a study of blood T cell repertoires in COVID-19. Repertoires were generated with immunoSEQ multiplex PCR, while TCRdb's copy carries only in-frame clones and drops some. The sample has around 330,000 clones, roughly 90% seen once. Sequenced: PBMCs or T cells enriched from blood (not recorded which). The receptors come from a woman between 35 and 50 years old who had recovered from COVID-19.

For the CDR3, the DNA is TGTGCCAGCAGCGTCTCCCCCCAGGGCAGTTACGAGCAGTACTTC. Protein product: CASSVSPQGSYEQYF. This chain joins TRBV9 and TRBJ2-7; perhaps TRBD1 as D (5 bases). Germline assignment: CDR1 SGDLS and CDR2 YYNGEE. CDR3 length: 15 residues. Trimming removed 2 bases from V and 4 bases from J, with 16 bases in between.

This chain joins TRBV29-1 and TRBJ2-3, with 12 bases matching TRBD2. The germline gives CDR1 SQVTM, CDR2 ANQGSEA. The CDR3 has 15 amino acids. V lost 5 bases to trimming and J lost 4 bases; unmatched junction nucleotides: 7. The CDR3: CSVQYRLAGADTQYF. The CDR3 nucleotides read TGCAGCGTTCAGTATCGACTAGCGGGAGCAGATACGCAGTATTTT.

The chain employs TRBV3-1 (or the pseudogene TRBV3-2) and TRBJ2-7; weak D call: TRBD2 (5 bases). Germline CDR1 is LGHDT and CDR2 is YNNKEL (reference sequence). This CDR3 is 14 amino acids long. Trimming removed 4 bases from V and 5 bases from J, with 15 bases in between. In DNA, the CDR3 is TGTGCCAGCAGCCCTCAGGCAGGACTCGACGAGCAGTACTTC. Amino acid sequence: CASSPQAGLDEQYF.

The chain is built from TRBV19 and TRBJ2-2; 11 bases agree with TRBD2. J gave up 4 bases and V 7 bases, and 5 bases lay outside the gene matches. Germline V lookup: CDR1 LNHDA, CDR2 SQIVND (reference sequence). The CDR3 is made up of 15 amino acids. DNA for the CDR3: TGTGCCAGTACAATTGGGACTAGCGGCACCGGGGAGCTGTTTTTT. It translates to CASTIGTSGTGELFF.

This chain joins TRBV3-1 (or the pseudogene TRBV3-2) and TRBJ2-7; D perhaps matches TRBD2 (6 bases). CDR1 and CDR2 from the germline V gene are LGHDT and YNNKEL (reference sequence). V lost 6 bases and J 3 bases, leaving 21 bases between the germline ends. This CDR3 is 16 amino acids long. CDR3: CASSRDPRGGSYEQYF. As DNA, the CDR3 is TGTGCCAGCAGTCGAGACCCGAGGGGAGGTAGCTACGAGCAGTACTTC.

The CDR3 protein is CASNPGLAEGSSYNEQFF. CDR3 DNA sequence: TGTGCCAGCAACCCCGGACTAGCGGAGGGGAGCTCCTACAATGAGCAGTTCTTC. This sequence joins TRBV5-5 and TRBJ2-1, with 10 bases identical to TRBD2. The CDR3 loop spans 18 amino acids. Germline assignment: CDR1 SGHKS and CDR2 YYEKEE (reference sequence). Unmatched junction bases numbered 12, after V lost 6 bases and J lost 0 bases. The entire variable domain, with the rest obtained from reference TRBV5-5 and TRBJ2-1, is as follows: DAGVTQSPTHLIKTRGQQVTLRCSPISGHKSVSWYQQVLGQGPQFIFQYYEKEERGRGNFPDRFSARQFPNYSSELNVNALLLGDSALYLCASNPGLAEGSSYNEQFFGPGTRLTVL.